This paragraph covers one TCR beta chain sequence. Antigen: not known. Trimming took off 0 bases at V and 8 bases at J, with 23 bases between the two ends. This CDR3 contains 18 residues. Germline CDR1 MNHEY, CDR2 SMNVEV (reference sequence). The repertoire was sequenced with immunoSEQ multiplex PCR; TCRdb's copy has only in-frame clones and lacks some. The sample includes 60,000 or so clones, roughly 93% seen only once; the top ten take less than 40%. This sample stems from a study of siplizumab effects on memory and regulatory T cells. Findings of the study overall: Siplizumab conditions gave an average of almost 70% Treg-derived mappable alloreactive CD4+ clones, versus 25% to 30% for controls.

Input material: CD8+ T cells sorted from blood. The genes are TRBV27 and TRBJ2-1; maybe TRBD2 (6 bases). The receptor comes from a human donor in good health. This chain's CDR3 is CASSLSPPIASRRDEQFF. Written as DNA, the CDR3 is TGTGCCAGCAGTTTATCGCCGCCCATAGCGTCCCGGAGGGATGAGCAGTTCTTC.